A single sample gave rise to the 32 T cell receptor beta chains below, sequenced in a study of shared clonotypes between healthy human individuals. The assay was immunoSEQ multiplex PCR, and TCRdb's table has in-frame clones only and misses some. This table has millions of clones, approximately 95% appearing once. Terminally differentiated effector memory CD45RA+ cells were excluded by CCR7 positive selection of CD45RO-negative cells. Source material: naive CD8+ T cells sorted from blood. The receptor set was obtained from a man aged 18 to 29 in good health.

This clone showed up just a few times. The chain carries TRBV7-9 and TRBJ2-2; the D gene is possibly TRBD1 (5 bases). Looked up from germline, CDR1 is SEHNR and CDR2 is FQNEAQ (reference sequence). There are 15 residues in the CDR3. V gave up 4 bases and J gave up 4 bases, with 13 bases separating them. CDR3 sequence (DNA): TGTGCCAGCAGCTCCGCCCCAGGGTTCACCGGGGAGCTGTTTTTT. It translates to CASSSAPGFTGELFF.

The V and J genes are TRBV13 and TRBJ2-7, with D possibly TRBD1 on 5 matching bases. Germline assignment: CDR1 PRHDT and CDR2 FYEKMQ (reference sequence). Trimming cost V 4 bases and J 4 bases, with 17 bases left between them. The CDR3 is 15 amino acids. CDR3 in amino acids: CASSSIGGQEYEQYF. CDR3 DNA sequence: TGTGCCAGCAGCTCCATCGGCGGACAAGAATACGAGCAGTACTTC.

The rearrangement links TRBV2 to TRBJ2-2; D gene ambiguous. Trimming pared 3 bases from V and 4 bases from J, leaving 0 bases between. The germline gives CDR1 SNHLY, CDR2 FYNNEI. This CDR3 has 11 amino acids. Written as DNA, the CDR3 is TGTGCCAGCAGTGACACCGGGGAGCTGTTTTTT. Its protein product is CASSDTGELFF.

The chain uses TRBV6-5 and TRBJ1-1; D unresolved. Trimming left V 2 bases short and J 5 bases short, with 9 bases between. Germline CDR1 MNHEY, CDR2 SVGAGI. This CDR3 region has 13 residues. DNA for the CDR3: TGTGCCAGCAGTTACGGCTTCGATACTGAAGCTTTCTTT. Encoded protein: CASSYGFDTEAFF.

The rearrangement uses TRBV5-4 and TRBJ1-2; D gene unclear. CDR1 and CDR2 from the germline V gene are SGHNT and YYREEE (reference sequence). The CDR3 sequence is 14 residues long. Deletions cut 4 bases from V and 2 bases from J, with 12 bases between. CDR3 nucleotide sequence: TGTGCCAGCAGCCCAAGCGGAGAGAACTATGGCTACACCTTC. Amino acids: CASSPSGENYGYTF. Full variable domain (rest looked up from reference TRBV5-4 and TRBJ1-2): ETGVTQSPTHLIKTRGQQVTLRCSSQSGHNTVSWYQQALGQGPQFIFQYYREEENGRGNFPPRFSGLQFPNYSSELNVNALELDDSALYLCASSPSGENYGYTFGSGTRLTVV.

On this clone itself: Its ends do not fully match the called genes, so a read error is possible. J is TRBJ2-7 and V is TRBV5-6, with TRBD1 as a possible D gene (5 bases). Germline CDR1 and CDR2: SGHDT and YYEEEE. CDR3 length: 14 amino acids. CDR3: CASSQTALSYGQYF. CDR3 DNA: TGTGCCAGCAGCCAGACAGCCCTCTCCTACGGGCAGTACTTC.

This clone occurred once. The chain recombines TRBV6-1 with TRBJ2-1, with a weak D call TRBD2 (6 bases). Germline CDR1 and CDR2: MNHNS and SASEGT. The germline V and J ends were trimmed by 4 bases and 4 bases, with 17 bases remaining between them. The CDR3 sequence is 16 residues long. As DNA, the CDR3 is TGTGCCAGCAGTGTACATCTAACGGGGGTTTACAATGAGCAGTTCTTC. Its translation is CASSVHLTGVYNEQFF.

Remarks on this clone: The same CDR3 also results from other DNA sequences found in this sample. This chain connects TRBV2 to TRBJ2-1, with D possibly being TRBD1 or TRBD2 (5 bases each). Germline V CDR1 and CDR2: SNHLY, FYNNEI. CDR3 size: 11 residues. V was shortened by 4 bases and J by 7 bases, with 5 bases between the two germline ends. This CDR3 reads CASSGGNEQFF. For the CDR3, the DNA is TGTGCCAGCAGTGGGGGGAATGAGCAGTTCTTC. Full variable domain (outside the CDR3, taken from reference TRBV2 and TRBJ2-1): EPEVTQTPSHQVTQMGQEVILRCVPISNHLYFYWYRQILGQKVEFLVSFYNNEISEKSEIFDDQFSVERPDGSNFTLKIRSTKLEDSAMYFCASSGGNEQFFGPGTRLTVL.

V is TRBV30 and J is TRBJ2-2, with D unclear. The CDR3 is 14 amino acids. Looked up from germline, CDR1 is GTSNPN and CDR2 is SVGIG (reference sequence). Trimming left V 2 bases short and J 3 bases short, with 10 bases between. CDR3 DNA: TGTGCCTGGAGTCGAGGACCTTACACCGGGGAGCTGTTTTTT. It encodes CAWSRGPYTGELFF. Using reference TRBV30 and TRBJ2-2 for the parts outside the CDR3, the full variable domain is SQTIHQWPATLVQPVGSPLSLECTVEGTSNPNLYWYRQAAGRGLQLLFYSVGIGQISSEVPQNLSASRPQDRQFILSSKKLLLSDSGFYLCAWSRGPYTGELFFGEGSRLTVL.

The CDR3 nucleotides are TGTGCCAGCAGCTCGAATTTGACCCCGCGAGGGGCCAACGTCCTGACTTTC. It is translated as CASSSNLTPRGANVLTF. The rearrangement links TRBV5-6 to TRBJ2-6; D gene uncertain. The CDR3 extends over 17 amino acids. The V end was cut by 3 bases, the J end by 4 bases, with 17 bases between. Germline V CDR1 and CDR2: SGHDT, YYEEEE.

The chain links TRBV10-1 to TRBJ1-2; D unresolved. With 3 bases removed from V and 2 bases from J, the gap between germline ends came to 7 bases. Per the germline V gene, CDR1 is WNHNN and CDR2 is SYGVQD (reference sequence). This CDR3 contains 13 residues. This chain's CDR3 is CASSDTLNYGYTF. CDR3 coding DNA: TGCGCCAGCAGTGACACCTTAAACTATGGCTACACCTTC.

The DNA for the CDR3 is TGCGCCAGCAGCTTGGTTGACGGAGTCCAAGAGACCCAGTACTTC. Its translation: CASSLVDGVQETQYF. The genes are TRBV5-1 and TRBJ2-5, with D unresolved. Germline V gene data show CDR1 as SGHRS and CDR2 as YFSETQ. CDR3 size: 15 residues. Trimming took off 0 bases at V and 1 base at J, with 10 bases between the two ends.

The CDR3 DNA is TGTGCCAGCAGCTTAGAGGACAGCCGGAACACTGAAGCTTTCTTT. Translation: CASSLEDSRNTEAFF. This sequence joins TRBV7-9 and TRBJ1-1; tentatively, D is TRBD1 (6 bases). V was clipped by 1 base and J by 1 base, with 10 bases between them. The CDR3 covers 15 residues. Germline CDR1 SEHNR, CDR2 FQNEAQ (reference sequence).

The rearrangement joins TRBV27 to TRBJ1-2, with a weak D call TRBD1 (5 bases). Germline lookup yields CDR1 MNHEY and CDR2 SMNVEV (reference sequence). Trimming removed 5 bases at V and 7 bases at J, with 29 bases between. The CDR3 covers 18 residues. The CDR3 is CASSPYWSFGGSIGGYTF. For the CDR3, the DNA is TGTGCCAGCAGTCCCTATTGGTCCTTTGGGGGGTCCATCGGTGGCTACACCTTC.

V usage is TRBV7-2 and J usage is TRBJ1-3; D remains ambiguous. CDR3 size: 15 residues. Germline V gene data show CDR1 as SGHTA and CDR2 as FQGNSA. Deletions cut 1 base from V and 2 bases from J, with 9 bases between. The CDR3 DNA reads TGTGCCAGCAGCTTAGGAGGCGGCGCTGGAAACACCATATATTTT. It codes for CASSLGGGAGNTIYF.

Turning to this clone: The same CDR3 is also encoded by other DNA sequences in this sample. The genes are TRBV5-1 and TRBJ1-1; D unclear. Germline assignment: CDR1 SGHRS and CDR2 YFSETQ. Trimming took off 0 bases at V and 3 bases at J, with 12 bases between the two ends. The CDR3 totals 15 residues. The CDR3 protein is CASSLGPGWDTEAFF. CDR3 nucleotide sequence: TGCGCCAGCAGCTTGGGTCCGGGGTGGGACACTGAAGCTTTCTTT.

The gene calls are TRBV15 and TRBJ2-7, with D perhaps TRBD1 (5 bases). The CDR3 contains 15 residues. CDR1 LNHNV and CDR2 YYDKDF come from the germline V gene (reference sequence). Between the trimmed V and J ends, which lost 4 bases and 4 bases, there was a span of 17 bases. The CDR3: CATSTSGLETYEQYF. The CDR3 region has the DNA TGTGCCACCAGCACTTCAGGGTTGGAAACGTACGAGCAGTACTTC.

In nucleotides, the CDR3 is TGCGCCAGCAGCCAAGGTGGGACAGGGGATGAAGCTTTCTTT. Translated, it gives CASSQGGTGDEAFF. V and J are TRBV4-3 and TRBJ1-1, with 10 bases fitting TRBD1. The CDR3 is 14 residues long. Germline trimming cut 1 base from V and 7 bases from J; bases unmatched to any gene: 3. Germline V gene data show CDR1 as LGHNA and CDR2 as YSLEER.

The genes are TRBV7-6 and TRBJ2-4, with D tentatively TRBD2 (5 bases). Germline-derived CDR1 and CDR2 are SGHVS and FNYEAQ. V dropped 1 base and J dropped 1 base, with 14 bases sitting between them. The CDR3 is made up of 17 amino acids. CDR3 nucleotide sequence: TGTGCCAGCAGCTTAGGACCGTCGGACTCTGCCAAAAACATTCAGTACTTC. It translates to CASSLGPSDSAKNIQYF.

The chain recombines TRBV4-1 with TRBJ2-7; D may match TRBD1 or TRBD2 (5 bases each). CDR1 MGHRA and CDR2 YSYEKL come from the germline V gene. This CDR3 region has 13 residues. V lost 0 bases and J 6 bases, leaving 9 bases between the germline ends. The DNA of the CDR3 is TGCGCCAGCAGCCAAGAGGGGGTGGCCGAGCAGTACTTC. This translates into CASSQEGVAEQYF.

In its sample, this clone was seen once. The V and J genes are TRBV11-2 and TRBJ1-1; D remains unclear. Trimming took off 0 bases at V and 7 bases at J, with 9 bases between the two ends. This CDR3 comprises 13 residues. Germline CDR1 is SGHAT and CDR2 is FQNNGV. The chain's CDR3 is CASSLDRAHEAFF. CDR3 sequence (DNA): TGTGCCAGCAGCTTAGATAGGGCACATGAAGCTTTCTTT.

This clone was seen just once. The V and J genes are TRBV10-2 and TRBJ2-1; D may be TRBD2 (6 bases). The CDR3 has 15 residues. CDR1 and CDR2 from the germline V gene are WSHSY and SAAADI. V was clipped by 6 bases and J by 8 bases, with 20 bases between them. CDR3 protein: CASREAGPGTDEQFF. The CDR3 DNA follows: TGCGCCAGCAGGGAAGCGGGCCCGGGCACCGATGAGCAGTTCTTC.

The rearrangement links TRBV5-4 to TRBJ1-2; D not resolved. Trimming left V 0 bases short and J 7 bases short, with 4 bases between. The CDR3 loop spans 11 amino acids. Germline V gene data show CDR1 as SGHNT and CDR2 as YYREEE (reference sequence). CDR3 coding DNA: TGTGCCAGCAGCTTGGGAGTTGGCTACACCTTC. The encoded protein is CASSLGVGYTF.

The rearrangement uses TRBV6-1 and TRBJ2-7, with 12 bases fitting TRBD2. The trim removed 2 bases at V and 3 bases at J, leaving 5 bases unmatched. The germline V gene has CDR1 MNHNS and CDR2 SASEGT. This CDR3 is built from 16 residues. CDR3 amino acids: CASSEPLAGGVYEQYF. The CDR3 nucleotides read TGTGCCAGCAGTGAACCCCTAGCGGGGGGGGTCTACGAGCAGTACTTC.

The gene calls are TRBV7-9 and TRBJ2-5, with D possibly being TRBD2 (5 bases). Looked up from germline, CDR1 is SEHNR and CDR2 is FQNEAQ (reference sequence). The CDR3 has 15 amino acids. Trimming pared 3 bases from V and 5 bases from J, leaving 16 bases between. Here the CDR3 reads CASSLAIGSGETQYF. The CDR3 region has the DNA TGTGCCAGCAGCTTGGCCATTGGATCGGGGGAGACCCAGTACTTC.

The chain combines TRBV4-1 with TRBJ2-7; the match to TRBD1 covers 10 bases. The V and J ends lost 2 bases and 2 bases, in that order; junction bases with no gene match: 6. Looked up from germline, CDR1 is MGHRA and CDR2 is YSYEKL. This CDR3 is built from 16 residues. The CDR3 loop reads CASSQSVGTGAYEQYF. The CDR3 DNA is TGCGCCAGCAGCCAAAGCGTCGGGACAGGGGCCTACGAGCAGTACTTC.

The J gene is TRBJ1-5, the V gene TRBV7-9; TRBD1 might be the D (6 bases). V shed 5 bases and J shed 3 bases, with 11 bases lying between them. Germline V gene lookup returns CDR1 SEHNR and CDR2 FQNEAQ (reference sequence). There are 14 residues in the CDR3. The CDR3 region is CASSHPGDNQPQHF. The CDR3 nucleotides read TGTGCCAGCAGCCACCCAGGGGACAATCAGCCCCAGCATTTT.

The rearrangement joins TRBV11-2 to TRBJ1-1, with no clear D. The germline V gene has CDR1 SGHAT and CDR2 FQNNGV. With 2 bases removed from V and 1 base from J, the gap between germline ends came to 11 bases. The length of the CDR3 is 15 residues. CDR3 amino acids: CASSLSPGENTEAFF. The CDR3 bases are TGTGCCAGCAGCTTAAGCCCGGGCGAGAACACTGAAGCTTTCTTT.

The J gene is TRBJ1-3, the V gene TRBV5-4; no firm D call. Between the trimmed V and J ends, which lost 2 bases and 4 bases, there was a span of 7 bases. The CDR3 extends over 13 amino acids. The germline gives CDR1 SGHNT, CDR2 YYREEE (reference sequence). CDR3 sequence reads: CASSLDLGNTIYF. The CDR3 region has the DNA TGTGCCAGCAGCTTAGATCTGGGAAACACCATATATTTT. The whole variable domain, filled in from reference TRBV5-4 and TRBJ1-3, reads ETGVTQSPTHLIKTRGQQVTLRCSSQSGHNTVSWYQQALGQGPQFIFQYYREEENGRGNFPPRFSGLQFPNYSSELNVNALELDDSALYLCASSLDLGNTIYFGEGSWLTVV.

This clone appeared once. The chain couples TRBV5-4 to TRBJ1-1, with unresolved D. Germline V gives CDR1 SGHNT, CDR2 YYREEE (reference sequence). V gave up 0 bases and J gave up 5 bases, with 11 bases separating them. This CDR3 region has 14 residues. This CDR3 is CASSLAAGITEAFF. DNA for the CDR3: TGTGCCAGCAGCTTGGCCGCGGGTATAACTGAAGCTTTCTTT.

The rearrangement joins TRBV10-3 to TRBJ2-3; 9 bases match TRBD2. The CDR3 is 15 amino acids. The ends lost 3 bases at V and 5 bases at J; junction bases unmatched: 6. From germline, CDR1 is ENHRY and CDR2 SYGVKD. For the CDR3, the DNA is TGTGCCATCAGTGAAACGCGGGAGGGGGGAGATACGCAGTATTTT. This translates into CAISETREGGDTQYF.

The chain carries TRBV28 and TRBJ2-2; maybe TRBD2 (5 bases). This CDR3 is 16 amino acids long. V was shortened by 2 bases and J by 3 bases, with 13 bases between the two germline ends. Germline loops: CDR1 MDHEN, CDR2 SYDVKM. In DNA form, the CDR3 reads TGTGCCAGCAGTTTAGAGGAGGTTGGCGACACCGGGGAGCTGTTTTTT. It is translated as CASSLEEVGDTGELFF.